This TCR beta chain was observed in a study of neoadjuvant anti-PD-1 for oral cavity cancer. As for the study in general: Around day 43, patients without progression received a fourth nivolumab dose before surgery.

Time point: after neoadjuvant nivolumab, at surgical resection. Analysis of PBMCs was direct, with no culture step. This clone came up a few times. V lost 7 bases, J lost 0 bases, and 10 bases lay in between. This CDR3 spans 14 amino acids. Germline-derived CDR1 and CDR2 are ENHRY and SYGVKD. Using immunoSEQ multiplex PCR, the repertoire was profiled, and TCRdb retains in-frame clones only, with some absent. The sample shows under 8,000 clones, 60% to 80% of them seen only once. This clonotype originated in a person between 40 and 79 years old with oral cavity squamous cell carcinoma. Sequenced material: PBMCs, taken after nivolumab (anti-PD-1) treatment. The V gene is TRBV10-3, the J gene TRBJ1-3; D unclear. As DNA, the CDR3 is TGTGCCATCACGGTAGGGTTCTCTGGAAACACCATATATTTT. This translates into CAITVGFSGNTIYF.